The 13 T cell receptor beta chains below come from one sample, sequenced in a study of cytomegalovirus exposure and HLA in healthy donors. The PCR made use of 60 Vbeta and 13 Jbeta primers. Clones were read by immunoSEQ multiplex PCR, and TCRdb kept only the in-frame ones, dropping some. The sample records roughly 150,000 clones, about 85% being singletons. What was sequenced was PBMCs. The receptor source for this set is a man under 40 in good health and CMV-seropositive.

The table lists this clone with a count of one. The chain employs TRBV4-1 and TRBJ2-1; TRBD2 might be the D (6 bases). Trimming shortened V by 0 bases and J by 6 bases, and 12 bases separated the two germline ends. This CDR3 has 15 residues. In germline, CDR1 is MGHRA, CDR2 YSYEKL. This chain's CDR3 is CASSQDSGGSNEQFF. In DNA, the CDR3 is TGCGCCAGCAGCCAAGATAGCGGAGGGTCCAATGAGCAGTTCTTC.

V and J are TRBV29-1 and TRBJ2-1; 12 positions agree with TRBD2. Germline V gene sequence: CDR1 SQVTM, CDR2 ANQGSEA. Trimming removed 7 bases from V and 2 bases from J; junction bases left unmatched: 3. This CDR3 comprises 14 residues. CDR3 nucleotide sequence: TGCAGCGGTCGACTAGCGGGAGCCTACAATGAGCAGTTCTTC. This sequence encodes CSGRLAGAYNEQFF.

CDR3 sequence: CASSSDRDYGYTF. CDR3 DNA sequence: TGTGCCAGCAGTTCGGACAGGGACTATGGCTACACCTTC. The gene calls are TRBV11-2 and TRBJ1-2; 8 positions match TRBD1. V shed 6 bases, J shed 3 bases, and the junction held 3 bases outside the gene matches. The germline gives CDR1 SGHAT, CDR2 FQNNGV. This CDR3 region has 13 residues.

J is TRBJ2-7 and V is TRBV28, with D uncertain. The CDR3 consists of 12 residues. Between the trimmed V and J ends, which lost 4 bases and 6 bases, there was a span of 10 bases. Germline V CDR1 and CDR2: MDHEN, SYDVKM. CDR3 loop: CASSSNVVEQYF. The DNA of the CDR3 is TGTGCCAGCAGTTCGAACGTAGTCGAGCAGTACTTC.

The chain is built from TRBV2 and TRBJ1-2; TRBD1 might be the D (5 bases). CDR1 and CDR2 from the germline V gene are SNHLY and FYNNEI. The length of the CDR3 is 12 residues. The V gene lost 6 bases and the J gene lost 2 bases, with 7 bases spanning the gap. CDR3 amino acids: CASRDRNYGYTF. As DNA, the CDR3 is TGTGCCAGCAGAGACAGAAACTATGGCTACACCTTC.

The chain recombines TRBV7-8 with TRBJ1-2, with D perhaps TRBD1 (6 bases). The CDR3 runs 16 residues. Per the germline V gene, CDR1 is SGHVS and CDR2 is FQNEAQ. Trimming pared 4 bases from V and 3 bases from J, leaving 18 bases between. The CDR3 region is CASSSITGLWDYGYTF. The DNA of the CDR3 is TGTGCCAGCAGCTCGATCACAGGGTTGTGGGACTATGGCTACACCTTC.

This clone turned up a few times. V is TRBV4-3 and J is TRBJ2-7, with unresolved D. CDR3 length: 14 residues. Between the trimmed V and J ends, which lost 1 base and 8 bases, there was a span of 15 bases. Germline-derived CDR1 and CDR2 are LGHNA and YSLEER. DNA of the CDR3: TGCGCCAGCAGCCAAGTTCTTCCAAATCCTAAGCAGTACTTC. It translates to CASSQVLPNPKQYF.

The J gene is TRBJ1-2, the V gene TRBV6-5, with a tentative D call TRBD1 (6 bases). CDR1 MNHEY and CDR2 SVGAGI come from the germline V gene. This CDR3 spans 14 amino acids. V was trimmed by 3 bases and J by 4 bases, leaving 12 bases between them. CDR3 amino acids: CASSYSQGAYGYTF. CDR3 nucleotides: TGTGCCAGCAGTTATTCACAGGGAGCCTATGGCTACACCTTC.

The CDR3 nucleotides are TGTGCCAGCAGATCACTCGACAGGGACTTAGGCGAGCAGTACTTC. The encoded protein is CASRSLDRDLGEQYF. This chain links TRBV7-9 with TRBJ2-7; tentative D call: TRBD1 (7 bases). CDR3 length equals 15 residues. Germline V gives CDR1 SEHNR, CDR2 FQNEAQ (reference sequence). V was cut by 6 bases and J by 6 bases, with 21 bases left in between.

CDR3 loop: CASSLELRGLEQYF. The CDR3 bases are TGTGCCAGCAGCTTAGAGCTCAGGGGGCTCGAGCAGTACTTC. The chain recombines TRBV7-9 with TRBJ2-7; the match to TRBD1 covers 8 bases. Germline CDR1 is SEHNR and CDR2 is FQNEAQ (reference sequence). The CDR3 extends over 14 amino acids. With 1 base clipped from V and 6 bases from J, the junction kept 5 bases outside the gene matches.

The chain carries TRBV25-1 and TRBJ2-1; the D gene is possibly TRBD1 (5 bases). This CDR3 is 14 amino acids long. CDR1 MGHDK and CDR2 SYGVNS come from the germline V gene. Trimming shortened V by 2 bases and J by 9 bases, and 14 bases separated the two germline ends. CDR3 sequence: CASSEPREIGEQFF. CDR3 in DNA: TGTGCCAGCAGTGAACCCAGGGAAATTGGTGAGCAGTTCTTC.

The rearrangement links TRBV6-5 to TRBJ1-1, with D possibly TRBD1 on 6 matching bases. The CDR3 has 13 residues. Trimming took off 7 bases at V and 6 bases at J, with 15 bases between the two ends. Per germline, CDR1 MNHEY and CDR2 SVGAGI. This chain's CDR3 is CASIKQGPPEAFF. The CDR3 DNA sequence: TGTGCCAGCATTAAGCAGGGGCCCCCTGAAGCTTTCTTT.

The chain combines TRBV7-2 with TRBJ2-7; D perhaps matches TRBD2 (5 bases). V was shortened by 0 bases and J by 0 bases, with 9 bases between the two germline ends. Germline assignment: CDR1 SGHTA and CDR2 FQGNSA. The CDR3 consists of 15 residues. The DNA of the CDR3 is TGTGCCAGCAGCTTAGCCGGCGGGTCCTCCTACGAGCAGTACTTC. Translating gives CASSLAGGSSYEQYF. Full variable domain (remainder filled in from reference TRBV7-2 and TRBJ2-7): GAGVSQSPSNKVTEKGKDVELRCDPISGHTALYWYRQSLGQGLEFLIYFQGNSAPDKSGLPSDRFSAERTGGSVSTLTIQRTQQEDSAVYLCASSLAGGSSYEQYFGPGTRLTVT.